This passage covers 13 T cell receptor beta chains from one sample sequenced in a study of T cells in Graves' hyperthyroidism and ophthalmopathy. RNA transcripts gave rise to amplified TCR beta CDR3 regions. TCR CDR3 regions were first amplified by RT-PCR with HTBI primers. TCRdb processed the multiplex PCR reads anew with MiXCR; each CDR3 protein has one entry. This table has hundreds of thousands of distinct CDR3 sequences, roughly a quarter appearing once. Material: blood. The receptor source for this set is a young woman with Graves' ophthalmopathy.

The rearrangement links TRBV11-1 to TRBJ1-3, with D tentatively TRBD1 (6 bases). Trimming removed 1 base at V and 0 bases at J, with 10 bases between. The CDR3 consists of 16 residues. Germline loops: CDR1 SGHAT, CDR2 FQDESV (reference sequence). The CDR3 spells CASSLGGQRSGNTIYF. As DNA, the CDR3 is TGTGCCAGCAGCTTAGGCGGACAGCGCTCTGGAAACACCATATATTTT.

This clonotype was detected many times. The rearrangement uses TRBV12-3 or TRBV12-4 and TRBJ1-2, with D maybe TRBD1 (6 bases). The CDR3 is 16 amino acids. The V end was cut by 2 bases, the J end by 4 bases, with 17 bases between. The CDR3 region is CASSLNPRGEVYGYTF. The CDR3 region has the DNA TGTGCCAGCAGTTTAAATCCCAGGGGCGAGGTCTATGGCTACACCTTC.

The chain recombines TRBV5-1 with TRBJ2-5; 11 bases line up with TRBD2. Losses at the gene ends were 3 bases for V and 5 bases for J; bases not matched to a gene: 9. This CDR3 contains 16 residues. Per the germline V gene, CDR1 is SGHRS and CDR2 is YFSETQ. The CDR3 DNA follows: TGCGCCAGCAGCTCTAGACTAGCGGGGACAGGGGAGACCCAGTACTTC. It encodes CASSSRLAGTGETQYF.

This clonotype was picked up many times. The V call is TRBV6-5, the J call TRBJ2-7, with D hard to call. V gave up 5 bases and J gave up 0 bases, with 14 bases separating them. Per the germline V gene, CDR1 is MNHEY and CDR2 is SVGAGI. The length of the CDR3 is 15 residues. The CDR3 sequence is CASSLTSDNSYEQYF. The CDR3 bases are TGTGCCAGCAGTCTCACCTCTGACAACTCCTACGAGCAGTACTTC.

Many counts were recorded for this clonotype. The chain recombines TRBV2 with TRBJ1-2; D not certain. CDR1 is SNHLY and CDR2 is FYNNEI in the germline V gene. V was cut by 6 bases and J by 1 base, with 15 bases left in between. This CDR3 spans 15 amino acids. DNA of the CDR3: TGTGCCAGCAGGGACCAACAGAATTTTAACTATGGCTACACCTTC. Translated, it gives CASRDQQNFNYGYTF.

The sample holds many counts of this clonotype. The V gene is TRBV12-3 or TRBV12-4, the J gene TRBJ2-7, with 9 positions matching TRBD1. This CDR3 is 16 amino acids long. J gave up 0 bases and V 4 bases, and 7 bases lay outside the gene matches. CDR3 sequence reads: CASSSEDRGSSYEQYF. The CDR3 DNA reads as TGTGCCAGCAGTTCGGAAGACAGGGGGAGCTCCTACGAGCAGTACTTC.

This clonotype was seen only a few times. The chain couples TRBV27 to TRBJ2-2; D not resolved. Germline lookup yields CDR1 MNHEY and CDR2 SMNVEV (reference sequence). This CDR3 has 14 amino acids. Trimming cost V 2 bases and J 3 bases, with 7 bases left between them. The CDR3 loop reads CASSLARHTGELFF. The CDR3 coding sequence is TGTGCCAGCAGTTTAGCCCGACACACCGGGGAGCTGTTTTTT.

V is TRBV20-1 and J is TRBJ2-5, with 11 bases matching TRBD2. The CDR3 has 14 amino acids. V trimming: 4 bases; J trimming: 6 bases; junction bases outside the gene matches: 7. The germline V gene has CDR1 DFQATT and CDR2 SNEGSKA (reference sequence). The CDR3 loop is CSAIPLAGGQTQYF. The CDR3 coding sequence is TGCAGTGCTATCCCCCTAGCGGGGGGCCAGACCCAGTACTTC.

This sequence joins TRBV3-1 and TRBJ1-2; D uncertain. CDR3 length equals 17 residues. V dropped 0 bases and J dropped 2 bases, with 16 bases sitting between them. Germline CDR1 and CDR2: LGHDT and YNNKEL (reference sequence). The CDR3 sequence: CASSQDGRLRWNYGYTF. CDR3 nucleotide sequence: TGTGCCAGCAGCCAAGACGGGCGGCTGAGGTGGAACTATGGCTACACCTTC.

V is TRBV20-1 and J is TRBJ2-5, with TRBD1 matching 9 bases. Germline trimming cut 1 base from V and 7 bases from J; bases unmatched to any gene: 7. CDR1 and CDR2 (germline): DFQATT, SNEGSKA (reference sequence). The CDR3 is 14 amino acids. CDR3 nucleotides: TGCAGTGCTAGAGGGACAGGGGATTATATGACCCAGTACTTC. It yields the protein CSARGTGDYMTQYF.

CDR3: CASSQGLAGGALQETQYF. Here the CDR3 DNA reads TGTGCCAGCTCACAAGGACTAGCGGGGGGCGCCCTCCAAGAGACCCAGTACTTC. The chain couples TRBV18 to TRBJ2-5; 14 nucleotides match TRBD2. The CDR3 consists of 18 residues. Germline CDR1 KGHSH, CDR2 LQKENI. Trimming took 4 bases from V and 1 from J; bases not matched to a gene: 8. Combining the CDR3 with reference TRBV18 and TRBJ2-5 gives the whole variable domain NAGVMQNPRHLVRRRGQEARLRCSPMKGHSHVYWYRQLPEEGLKFMVYLQKENIIDESGMPKERFSAEFPKEGPSILRIQQVVRGDSAAYFCASSQGLAGGALQETQYFGPGTRLLVL.

V and J are TRBV27 and TRBJ2-7, with D perhaps being TRBD1 or TRBD2 (6 bases each). The CDR3 spans 16 residues. Germline CDR1 is MNHEY and CDR2 is SMNVEV (reference sequence). V lost 3 bases to trimming and J lost 2 bases, with 17 bases between them. The CDR3 nucleotides read TGTGCCAGCAGTTTTTGGGGGGCGCGAATCCCCTACGAGCAGTACTTC. Translating gives CASSFWGARIPYEQYF.

This clonotype was recorded at least ten times. CDR3 region: CASSPDRTEQYF. The CDR3 coding sequence is TGTGCCAGCAGTCCAGACAGAACCGAGCAGTACTTC. The J gene is TRBJ2-7, the V gene TRBV12-3 or TRBV12-4, with D possibly matching TRBD1 (5 bases). The germline V and J ends were trimmed by 5 bases and 6 bases, with 11 bases remaining between them. This CDR3 comprises 12 residues.